This T cell receptor (beta chain) derives from a study of T cell repertoires in cytomegalovirus infection. Study-wide background: CMV epitopes, recently identified HLA-C-restricted and well-studied HLA-B-restricted, were used. CMV infection plus the matching HLA type was flagged by public TCR beta signatures.

In regard to this clonotype: Its antigen is unidentified.

TCRdb reprocessed the reads with MiXCR, giving one entry per CDR3 protein. The sample contains about 890,000 distinct CDR3 sequences, approximately 33% of which appear only once. The CDR3 runs to 12 residues. V lost 7 bases to trimming and J lost 7 bases, with 16 bases between them. CDR1 is SQVTM and CDR2 is ANQGSEA in the germline V gene. The study's findings and limits: Individuals carrying CMV plus the relevant HLA were identified by cumulative frequency of public TCR beta families.

Sequencing was performed on cultured CD8+ T cells from PBMCs, taken from culture after CMV antigen stimulation. The clonotype originates from a human donor in good health (CMV status not recorded). Some clones in this sample may be carry-over from other donors' samples. The J gene is TRBJ2-5, the V gene TRBV29-1; D tentatively fits TRBD1 or TRBD2 (5 bases each). For the CDR3, the DNA is TGCAGCGCAAGAAGAGGGGAAGGGACCCAGTACTTC. This sequence encodes CSARRGEGTQYF.